Presented here are 30 T cell receptor beta chains from one specimen sequenced in a study of response to subunit inactivated influenza vaccine. TCRdb reprocessed the RT-PCR reads via MiXCR and lists one record per CDR3 protein. The repertoire holds approximately 480,000 distinct CDR3 sequences, with about 10% as singletons. The sequencing here drew on PBMCs from blood, taken 45 days after vaccination. These receptors were taken from a man aged 50-59 years who received an inactivated influenza vaccine.

The table lists this clonotype with many counts. As DNA, the CDR3 is TGTGCCAGCAGTCCGAGTCTGGAAGGCTACACCTTC. Translating it yields CASSPSLEGYTF. The chain links TRBV12-3 or TRBV12-4 to TRBJ1-2; unclear D gene. The CDR3 has 12 amino acids. V was pared by 5 bases and J by 8 bases, with 12 bases between.

The table lists this clonotype with a few counts. V gene TRBV5-6 combines with J gene TRBJ2-1, with D uncertain. Trimming removed 4 bases from V and 5 bases from J, with 7 bases in between. Germline assignment: CDR1 SGHDT and CDR2 YYEEEE. The CDR3 sequence is 12 residues long. CDR3 nucleotide sequence: TGTGCCAGCAGCCGTATTAACAATGAGCAGTTCTTC. Its protein product is CASSRINNEQFF.

In this sample, this clonotype turned up a few times. The chain uses TRBV3-1 and TRBJ2-1; the D gene could be TRBD1 or TRBD2 (5 bases each). This CDR3 region has 16 residues. Germline CDR1 and CDR2: LGHDT and YNNKEL (reference sequence). Trimming shortened V by 4 bases and J by 12 bases, and 25 bases separated the two germline ends. CDR3 DNA sequence: TGTGCCAGCAGCCTTGGCCCTCAAGGGGCTGGGGGTCGGCAGTTCTTC. This encodes CASSLGPQGAGGRQFF.

This clonotype has at least ten counts. The V and J genes are TRBV4-2 and TRBJ2-3; D gene unclear. V lost 0 bases, J lost 2 bases, and 9 bases lay in between. Germline V gives CDR1 LGHNA, CDR2 YNFKEQ. This CDR3 is 15 amino acids long. The CDR3, as DNA: TGTGCCAGCAGCCAAGAAAAGGGCCCCACAGATACGCAGTATTTT. Translated: CASSQEKGPTDTQYF.

This clonotype came up a few times. The chain employs TRBV20-1 and TRBJ2-7; 11 bases are shared with TRBD2. V trimming: 2 bases; J trimming: 4 bases; junction bases outside the gene matches: 4. The length of the CDR3 is 14 residues. Germline-derived CDR1 and CDR2 are DFQATT and SNEGSKA (reference sequence). CDR3: CSARIAGGPYEQYF. In DNA, the CDR3 is TGCAGTGCTAGAATAGCGGGAGGGCCTTACGAGCAGTACTTC.

The chain is built from TRBV5-1 and TRBJ2-7; 10 bases map to TRBD1. The CDR3 loop spans 15 amino acids. V shed 6 bases, J shed 0 bases, and the junction held 6 bases outside the gene matches. From germline, CDR1 is SGHRS and CDR2 YFSETQ. This chain's CDR3 is CASTWGQGTSYEQYF. The CDR3, as DNA: TGCGCCAGCACTTGGGGACAGGGGACCTCCTACGAGCAGTACTTC.

The V gene is TRBV6-5, the J gene TRBJ2-2; 8 nucleotides align to TRBD1. This CDR3 comprises 17 residues. Germline CDR1 and CDR2: MNHEY and SVGAGI. The V segment lost 0 bases and the J segment 4 bases; nucleotides outside the gene matches: 7. The CDR3 sequence: CASSYSWAGGSTGELFF. CDR3 in DNA: TGTGCCAGCAGTTACTCTTGGGCAGGGGGCTCCACCGGGGAGCTGTTTTTT.

In this sample, this clonotype turned up a few times. The CDR3 loop is CASSISGGGYTDTQYF. In nucleotides, the CDR3 is TGCGCCAGCAGCATCAGCGGGGGGGGTTACACAGATACGCAGTATTTT. V is TRBV5-1 and J is TRBJ2-3, with TRBD2 matching 10 bases. The CDR3 is 16 amino acids. CDR1 and CDR2 (germline): SGHRS, YFSETQ. The junction had 7 bases not matched to a gene; V was cut back by 4 bases and J by 2 bases.

This clonotype occurred a few times. The chain links TRBV6-5 to TRBJ1-4; D is ambiguous. Germline lookup yields CDR1 MNHEY and CDR2 SVGAGI. The CDR3 is 14 amino acids. Trimming left V 2 bases short and J 5 bases short, with 9 bases between. The CDR3 region is CASSYGGRNEKLFF. In DNA, the CDR3 is TGTGCCAGCAGTTACGGAGGCAGAAATGAAAAACTGTTTTTT.

This chain joins TRBV5-1 and TRBJ2-5, with TRBD1 identical over 11 bases. The CDR3 has 16 amino acids. The ends lost 4 bases at V and 2 bases at J; junction bases unmatched: 7. Germline V gene sequence: CDR1 SGHRS, CDR2 YFSETQ. The CDR3 DNA reads TGCGCCAGCAGCCCGGAAGGGACAGGGGGGCAAGAGACCCAGTACTTC. Its protein is CASSPEGTGGQETQYF.

This clonotype showed up just a few times. The chain joins TRBV5-1 to TRBJ1-1; 10 bases fit TRBD1. Germline lookup yields CDR1 SGHRS and CDR2 YFSETQ. After removal of 4 bases from V and 1 base from J, the junction contained 4 bases not matched to a gene. CDR3 length equals 15 residues. In DNA, the CDR3 is TGCGCCAGCAGCCCTGGACAGGGGGAGAACACTGAAGCTTTCTTT. Translating it yields CASSPGQGENTEAFF.

Many counts were recorded for this clonotype. The gene calls are TRBV10-2 and TRBJ2-2, with D possibly being TRBD1 or TRBD2 (6 bases each). The CDR3 runs 14 residues. The V end lost 5 bases, the J end lost 3 bases, and 10 bases lay between the germline ends. Germline CDR1 WSHSY, CDR2 SAAADI. The CDR3 bases are TGCGCCAGCAGTACGGGGGCGGACACCGGGGAGCTGTTTTTT. It yields the protein CASSTGADTGELFF.

The V and J genes are TRBV6-2 or TRBV6-3 and TRBJ1-5; no definite D call. Deletions cut 3 bases from V and 5 bases from J, with 8 bases between. The CDR3 covers 13 residues. Germline V gives CDR1 MNHEY, CDR2 SVGEGT. CDR3 DNA: TGTGCCAGCAGTTATGGGGTCCATCAGCCCCAGCATTTT. As protein: CASSYGVHQPQHF.

This clonotype was recorded many times. J is TRBJ2-1 and V is TRBV20-1; 8 nucleotides align to TRBD2. Germline CDR1 reads DFQATT; CDR2 reads SNEGSKA (reference sequence). This CDR3 has 15 residues. With 5 bases clipped from V and 5 bases from J, the junction kept 11 bases outside the gene matches. CDR3 sequence: CSAGWGGRWDNEQFF. CDR3 coding DNA: TGCAGTGCTGGGTGGGGCGGGAGGTGGGACAATGAGCAGTTCTTC.

This clonotype was seen a handful of times. The CDR3 reads CSAQGQSYEQYF. As DNA, the CDR3 is TGCAGCGCCCAGGGACAGTCCTACGAGCAGTACTTC. The chain couples TRBV29-1 to TRBJ2-7; 7 bases agree with TRBD1. Germline V gene lookup returns CDR1 SQVTM and CDR2 ANQGSEA. CDR3 length: 12 amino acids. V shed 7 bases, J shed 1 base, and the junction held 4 bases outside the gene matches.

This clonotype was recorded many times. DNA for the CDR3: TGCGCCAGCAGCCAAGATCGTTCTAGACGGGGGTACGAGCAGTACTTC. Residues: CASSQDRSRRGYEQYF. The rearrangement links TRBV4-3 to TRBJ2-7, with D perhaps matching TRBD2 (6 bases). The V gene's germline CDR1 is LGHNA and CDR2 YSLEER. Trimming took off 0 bases at V and 4 bases at J, with 16 bases between the two ends. The CDR3 contains 16 residues.

V usage is TRBV11-1 and J usage is TRBJ1-5; D is unresolved. V was cut by 1 base and J by 10 bases, with 20 bases left in between. The CDR3 totals 16 residues. The V gene's germline CDR1 is SGHAT and CDR2 FQDESV (reference sequence). In DNA form, the CDR3 reads TGTGCCAGCAGCTTAGTCCATGCTATGGGCCCATCACCCCAGCATTTT. This codes for CASSLVHAMGPSPQHF.

The chain recombines TRBV2 with TRBJ2-3, with TRBD1 matching 9 bases. The CDR3 is made up of 18 amino acids. V lost 8 bases to trimming and J lost 3 bases; unmatched junction nucleotides: 18. Per germline, CDR1 SNHLY and CDR2 FYNNEI. CDR3 amino acids: CASCFSIQTGGVTDTQYF. The CDR3 DNA is TGTGCCAGCTGTTTCTCCATCCAGACAGGGGGAGTGACAGATACGCAGTATTTT.

The chain is built from TRBV28 and TRBJ2-7; D unclear. V was clipped by 10 bases and J by 5 bases, with 3 bases between them. CDR1 MDHEN and CDR2 SYDVKM come from the germline V gene. This CDR3 contains 8 residues. The CDR3 coding sequence is TGTGCCATACACGAGCAGTACTTC. As protein: CAIHEQYF. Drawing the rest from reference TRBV28 and TRBJ2-7, the complete variable domain is DVKVTQSSRYLVKRTGEKVFLECVQDMDHENMFWYRQDPGLGLRLIYFSYDVKMKEKGDIPEGYSVSREKKERFSLILESASTNQTSMYLCAIHEQYFGPGTRLTVT.

The V and J genes are TRBV20-1 and TRBJ2-1; TRBD2 aligns across 7 bases. V was clipped by 0 bases and J by 4 bases; unmatched bases: 15. This CDR3 has 18 amino acids. CDR1 and CDR2 from the germline V gene are DFQATT and SNEGSKA (reference sequence). CDR3 loop: CSARDPEGWREWYNEQFF. Here the CDR3 DNA reads TGCAGTGCTAGAGATCCGGAAGGTTGGCGGGAGTGGTACAATGAGCAGTTCTTC.

V usage is TRBV20-1 and J usage is TRBJ2-3; D possibly corresponds to TRBD1 (5 bases). The CDR3 runs to 14 residues. Germline CDR1 is DFQATT and CDR2 is SNEGSKA (reference sequence). Trimming took off 6 bases at V and 2 bases at J, with 15 bases between the two ends. Written as DNA, the CDR3 is TGCAGTGCGCCAGGGCCCTTTAACACAGATACGCAGTATTTT. Residues: CSAPGPFNTDTQYF.

V usage is TRBV7-9 and J usage is TRBJ2-1; 11 nucleotides agree with TRBD1. V dropped 5 bases and J dropped 3; count of bases not matched to a gene: 3. Per germline, CDR1 SEHNR and CDR2 FQNEAQ (reference sequence). The length of the CDR3 is 15 residues. CDR3 loop: CASSEGTGGYNEQFF. The CDR3 DNA reads as TGTGCCAGCAGCGAAGGGACAGGGGGCTACAATGAGCAGTTCTTC.

This clonotype has a count of ten or more. The J gene is TRBJ2-6, the V gene TRBV29-1; no clear D gene. The V end was cut by 0 bases, the J end by 4 bases, with 13 bases between. This CDR3 has 16 residues. Germline CDR1 is SQVTM and CDR2 is ANQGSEA. CDR3 loop: CSVEEHARYGANVLTF. The CDR3 nucleotides read TGCAGCGTTGAAGAACATGCTAGGTACGGGGCCAACGTCCTGACTTTC.

This clonotype was seen only a few times. The V gene is TRBV9, the J gene TRBJ2-5, with D unclear. The CDR3 runs 13 residues. The germline V gene has CDR1 SGDLS and CDR2 YYNGEE. V gave up 3 bases and J gave up 0 bases, with 6 bases separating them. The CDR3 DNA reads as TGTGCCAGCAGCGGCCCGAACCAAGAGACCCAGTACTTC. Amino acid sequence: CASSGPNQETQYF.

J is TRBJ2-2 and V is TRBV11-2; the D gene is possibly TRBD1 (5 bases). Germline V lookup: CDR1 SGHAT, CDR2 FQNNGV. This CDR3 has 16 residues. The germline V and J ends were trimmed by 8 bases and 4 bases, with 20 bases remaining between them. The CDR3 spells CASGPQARPTTGELFF. The CDR3 DNA is TGTGCCAGCGGACCACAGGCGCGACCTACCACCGGGGAGCTGTTTTTT.

This clonotype was observed many times. The rearrangement uses TRBV7-2 and TRBJ2-5; D assignment may be TRBD1 or TRBD2 (6 bases each). CDR1 is SGHTA and CDR2 is FQGNSA in the germline V gene. CDR3 length: 14 residues. V shed 3 bases and J shed 4 bases, with 12 bases lying between them. In DNA, the CDR3 is TGTGCCAGCAGCTTGTCCAGGGGAGGAGAGACCCAGTACTTC. Translated, it gives CASSLSRGGETQYF.

This clonotype was seen more than once but under ten times. This chain connects TRBV20-1 to TRBJ2-2, with D perhaps matching TRBD2 (5 bases). With 3 bases removed from V and 2 bases from J, the gap between germline ends came to 13 bases. CDR1 is DFQATT, CDR2 SNEGSKA, per germline (reference sequence). This CDR3 contains 15 residues. CDR3 region: CSARVRGGNTGELFF. DNA of the CDR3: TGCAGTGCTAGGGTGAGAGGAGGAAACACCGGGGAGCTGTTTTTT.

This clonotype was detected a few times. The chain uses TRBV11-2 and TRBJ2-7; a weak D match, TRBD2 (5 bases). The V gene lost 4 bases and the J gene lost 4 bases, with 14 bases spanning the gap. Germline V gene lookup returns CDR1 SGHAT and CDR2 FQNNGV. The CDR3 extends over 14 amino acids. The CDR3 DNA reads as TGTGCCAGCAGCTCTACTAAACTAGGTTACGAGCAGTACTTC. This gives the protein CASSSTKLGYEQYF.

This chain connects TRBV28 to TRBJ2-5; TRBD1 might be the D (6 bases). Trimming stripped 0 bases from V and 3 bases from J, with 8 bases between. Germline V gene data show CDR1 as MDHEN and CDR2 as SYDVKM. The CDR3 totals 14 residues. CDR3 sequence (DNA): TGTGCCAGCAGTTTATGGTCAGGGGAAGAGACCCAGTACTTC. This encodes CASSLWSGEETQYF.

The J gene is TRBJ1-2, the V gene TRBV28; a possible D gene is TRBD1 (5 bases). Trimming took 1 base from V and 4 from J, leaving 10 bases between them. The CDR3 loop spans 14 amino acids. Germline V gene lookup returns CDR1 MDHEN and CDR2 SYDVKM. The CDR3 is CASSLSRAPYGYTF. In DNA, the CDR3 is TGTGCCAGCAGTTTATCCAGGGCCCCCTATGGCTACACCTTC.